One T cell receptor beta chain is described in this entry. No antigen is known for it. The data originate from a study of cytomegalovirus exposure and HLA in healthy donors. About the research overall: Researchers found that less than 90% of almost 400 genotyped donors fell within the Caucasian-associated ancestry cluster.

The CDR3 is made up of 15 amino acids. Germline V gives CDR1 MDHEN, CDR2 SYDVKM. V was trimmed by 2 bases and J by 2 bases, leaving 10 bases between them. Study-level findings and limits: Cytomegalovirus association was assigned to approximately 160 TCR beta chains. The HLA-A and HLA-B alleles of most subjects were reportedly predicted accurately from TCR beta sequences. An analysis done earlier found most TCR beta V segments productive about 87% or about 30% of the time.

Primers for the PCR totalled 60 Vbeta and 13 Jbeta. Profiled with immunoSEQ multiplex PCR; TCRdb holds only in-frame clones, not every one. The sample has more than 85,000 clones, 65% to 80% seen once. The sequence was collected from a male donor in good health and CMV-seronegative. The sequencing sample was made of PBMCs. J is TRBJ1-5 and V is TRBV28; no firm D call. CDR3 residues: CASSLLGEGNQPQHF. The CDR3 bases are TGTGCCAGCAGTTTACTGGGTGAGGGCAATCAGCCCCAGCATTTT. Full variable domain (rest looked up from reference TRBV28 and TRBJ1-5): DVKVTQSSRYLVKRTGEKVFLECVQDMDHENMFWYRQDPGLGLRLIYFSYDVKMKEKGDIPEGYSVSREKKERFSLILESASTNQTSMYLCASSLLGEGNQPQHFGDGTRLSIL.